The 8 T cell receptor beta chains below were found in one sample sequenced in a study of molecular identifiers for immune sequencing clone quantification. One entry per CDR3 protein, called by TCRdb with MiXCR from the PCR reads. Of approximately 500,000 distinct CDR3 sequences detected, around 21% appear once; the ten largest clones hold around 0.84%. Sequenced material: naive CD8+ T cells from blood, with Jurkat cell RNA spiked in. Described subset: FACS-sorted CD8+CD4-CCR7+CD45RA+ naive T cells. Source of these receptors: a human donor in good health. Some libraries in this study had Jurkat cell RNA spiked in.

In regard to this clonotype: Since a much larger clone is just one base distant, this may be a read error. The V call is TRBV7-9, the J call TRBJ2-3; 7 positions match TRBD2. This CDR3 is built from 11 residues. CDR1 and CDR2 from the germline V gene are SEHNR and FQNEAQ (reference sequence). CDR3 DNA sequence: TGTGTATTTCTAGCGGCAGATACGCAGTGTTTT. Translating gives CVFLAADTQCF.

This clonotype was found once. Compared with germline, one end of the junction differs, possibly owing to a read error. V usage is TRBV13 and J usage is TRBJ1-2, with TRBD1 matching over 7 bases. Germline values: CDR1 PRHDT, CDR2 FYEKMQ (reference sequence). CDR3 length: 15 amino acids. In DNA, the CDR3 is TGTGCCAGCAGCTTTTATAGAGGGGGCGAGGATGGCTGCACCTTC. The encoded protein is CASSFYRGGEDGCTF.

This clonotype showed up many times. The chain employs TRBV28 and TRBJ2-2; D is possibly TRBD2 (5 bases). The CDR3 totals 17 residues. Germline V lookup: CDR1 MDHEN, CDR2 SYDVKM. The ends were cut back, 0 bases at V and 2 bases at J, with 13 bases in the middle. CDR3 sequence: CASSLWGGGLNTGELFF. CDR3 DNA sequence: TGTGCCAGCAGTTTATGGGGCGGCGGGCTCAACACCGGGGAGCTGTTTTTT.

This clonotype was detected only a few times. The chain recombines TRBV5-6 with TRBJ1-4; 12 bases match TRBD1. The germline V gene has CDR1 SGHDT and CDR2 YYEEEE. V was clipped by 5 bases and J by 8 bases; unmatched bases: 4. This CDR3 contains 14 residues. In nucleotides, the CDR3 is TGTGCCAGCAGTCGGGACAGGGGGCGCGAAAAACTGTTTTTT. Protein sequence: CASSRDRGREKLFF.

The chain couples TRBV9 to TRBJ2-1; 7 nucleotides agree with TRBD2. Germline loops: CDR1 SGDLS, CDR2 YYNGEE. There are 16 residues in the CDR3. The junction had 7 bases not matched to a gene; V was cut back by 4 bases and J by 0 bases. In nucleotides, the CDR3 is TGTGCCAGCAGCACCCGCCTAGCGGACTCCTACAATGAGCAGTTCTTC. As protein: CASSTRLADSYNEQFF. Full variable domain (rest looked up from reference TRBV9 and TRBJ2-1): DSGVTQTPKHLITATGQRVTLRCSPRSGDLSVYWYQQSLDQGLQFLIQYYNGEERAKGNILERFSAQQFPDLHSELNLSSLELGDSALYFCASSTRLADSYNEQFFGPGTRLTVL.

In regard to this clonotype: A much larger clone lies one base from this, so it may be a read error. This sequence joins TRBV11-3 and TRBJ2-7; 11 bases fit TRBD2. The CDR3 sequence is 15 residues long. Looked up from germline, CDR1 is SGHNT and CDR2 is YENEEA. J was trimmed by 0 bases and V by 5 bases; bases with no gene match: 3. The CDR3 here is CASSQTSGASYEQYF. Here the CDR3 DNA reads TGTGCCAGCAGCCAGACTAGCGGGGCCTCCTACGAGCAGTACTTC.

At least ten counts were recorded for this clonotype. This chain connects TRBV21-1 to TRBJ2-1; the D segment call TRBD2 is taken from the table without a DNA check. TRBV21-1 is annotated as a pseudogene. The CDR3 is made up of 16 amino acids. DNA for the CDR3: TGTGCCAGCAGCAACACCTTGACCCTAACCCGCGATGAGCAGTTCTTC. Encoded protein: CASSNTLTLTRDEQFF.

The chain carries TRBV20-1 and TRBJ1-1, with D possibly matching TRBD1 (6 bases). CDR1 and CDR2 from the germline V gene are DFQATT and SNEGSKA (reference sequence). The CDR3 loop spans 15 amino acids. Trimming left V 0 bases short and J 3 bases short, with 14 bases between. CDR3 coding DNA: TGCAGTGCTAGAGAATTAGGGGGGCAAGACACTGAAGCTTTCTTT. This sequence encodes CSARELGGQDTEAFF.